These 7 T cell receptor beta chains originate from one sample sequenced in a study of spatial heterogeneity in lung cancer. Time point meaning: sample taken at primary tumor resection. The study's findings and limits: Tracking of tumor mutation counts was seen in expanded intratumoral alpha and beta TCR counts.

TCRdb used MiXCR to reprocess the 5' RACE reads, holding one entry per CDR3 protein. In the table there are approximately 9,500 distinct CDR3 sequences, more than 10% of which are singletons. Their antigen targets remain unknown. Sequences were derived from lung tumor tissue, sampled at surgery. The receptor set was obtained from a male donor with early-stage non-small cell lung cancer.

Judged by abundance, this clonotype is medium-sized (0.01 to 0.1%). The library was built for alpha chains, so this beta chain is an off-target read and its size means little. J is TRBJ2-1 and V is TRBV10-3, with 13 bases aligning to TRBD2. Per the germline V gene, CDR1 is ENHRY and CDR2 is SYGVKD. The ends lost 3 bases at V and 7 bases at J; junction bases unmatched: 12. The CDR3 consists of 18 residues. CDR3 region: CAISDLGLAGVLENEQFF. CDR3 nucleotide sequence: TGTGCCATCAGTGATCTCGGACTAGCGGGAGTTCTAGAAAATGAGCAGTTCTTC.

With regard to this clonotype: Since the library was made to target alpha chains, this beta chain is a stray read and its abundance is not meaningful. This chain joins TRBV12-3 or TRBV12-4 and TRBJ1-5; 7 positions match TRBD1. V dropped 4 bases and J dropped 3; count of bases not matched to a gene: 6. CDR3 length equals 15 residues. In nucleotides, the CDR3 is TGTGCCAGCAGTTCCGAGGGACAGCACAATCAGCCCCAGCATTTT. This codes for CASSSEGQHNQPQHF.

This clonotype came up many times. As an off-target read in a library built for alpha chains, this beta chain has a frequency of little significance. The V call is TRBV7-9, the J call TRBJ2-3; possibly TRBD1 for D (6 bases). CDR3 length: 14 amino acids. CDR1 is SEHNR and CDR2 is FQNEAQ in the germline V gene (reference sequence). The V end was cut by 5 bases, the J end by 1 base, with 10 bases between. DNA of the CDR3: TGTGCCAGCAGCAACCGACAGGGCACAGATACGCAGTATTTT. This gives the protein CASSNRQGTDTQYF.

This clonotype was recorded many times. In a library made to pick up alpha chains, this beta chain is a stray read with a size that means little. This sequence joins TRBV14 and TRBJ2-7; 7 positions match TRBD1. Germline CDR1 is SGHDN and CDR2 is FVKESK. V lost 1 base, J lost 0 bases, and 3 bases stayed unmatched. The length of the CDR3 is 15 residues. As DNA, the CDR3 is TGTGCCAGCAGCCAAGGTGGACAGGTCTCCTACGAGCAGTACTTC. Its protein product is CASSQGGQVSYEQYF.

Concerning this clonotype itself: Since the library was made to target alpha chains, this beta chain is a stray read and its abundance is not meaningful. The genes are TRBV5-1 and TRBJ2-2; D gene uncertain. V dropped 6 bases and J dropped 0 bases, with 9 bases sitting between them. The CDR3 has 14 residues. Germline V gene lookup returns CDR1 SGHRS and CDR2 YFSETQ. The CDR3 loop reads CASTLIANTGELFF. DNA of the CDR3: TGCGCCAGCACCCTGATCGCGAACACCGGGGAGCTGTTTTTT.

This clonotype appeared once. Because the library targeted alpha chains, this beta chain is an off-target read whose size means little. The chain links TRBV27 to TRBJ2-7; D is perhaps TRBD1 (7 bases). This CDR3 has 15 residues. Trimming cost V 4 bases and J 3 bases, with 16 bases left between them. Germline V gene data show CDR1 as MNHEY and CDR2 as SMNVEV (reference sequence). CDR3 nucleotides: TGTGCCAGCAGTTCCAACGGGGGACAGATCTACGAGCAGTACTTC. Translation: CASSSNGGQIYEQYF.

In regard to this clonotype: Within a library made for alpha chains, this beta chain is off target, and its count is uninformative. This sequence joins TRBV10-3 and TRBJ1-5, with a tentative D call TRBD1 (5 bases). Trimming removed 0 bases at V and 9 bases at J, with 15 bases between. CDR3 length equals 15 residues. Germline CDR1 reads ENHRY; CDR2 reads SYGVKD. CDR3: CAISESGAGGPPQHF. The CDR3 coding sequence is TGTGCCATCAGTGAGTCTGGGGCGGGAGGGCCGCCCCAGCATTTT.